The present T cell receptor (beta chain) was sequenced within a study of cytomegalovirus exposure and HLA in healthy donors. Study-level information: A subsequent analysis reported that the roughly 130 validation repertoires were produced on the same platform that had also been used for the 600 to 800 first-cohort repertoires.

Germline V lookup: CDR1 SGHVS, CDR2 FNYEAQ. The ends lost 2 bases at V and 1 base at J; junction bases unmatched: 10. The CDR3 consists of 19 residues. On this clone: The antigen is unknown.

Clones were sequenced by immunoSEQ multiplex PCR, and TCRdb holds only the in-frame ones, with some missing. Among 150,000 to 200,000 clones listed, approximately 88% were seen once. Donors were drawn from the approximately 120-subject validation cohort, separate from the approximately 670-subject first cohort. Study-wide results and caveats: For cytomegalovirus status, the classifier reportedly gave diagnoses with high specificity and sensitivity.

V is TRBV7-6 and J is TRBJ2-1, with 11 bases that match TRBD2. What was sequenced was PBMCs. The TCR originated in a man younger than 45 in good health and CMV-seropositive. DNA for the CDR3: TGTGCCAGCAGCTTAAGGCCCTCAAGGACTAGCGGGTCCTACAATGAGCAGTTCTTC. Residues: CASSLRPSRTSGSYNEQFF. The whole variable domain, remainder taken from reference TRBV7-6 and TRBJ2-1, is GAGVSQSPRYKVTKRGQDVALRCDPISGHVSLYWYRQALGQGPEFLTYFNYEAQQDKSGLPNDRFSAERPEGSISTLTIQRTEQRDSAMYRCASSLRPSRTSGSYNEQFFGPGTRLTVL.